This entry describes one TCR beta chain. Naive CD8 cells were CD45RO-negative, positively selected for CCR7, excluding terminally differentiated effector memory CD45RA+ cells. This sample was included in a study of shared clonotypes between healthy human individuals. Overall study context: Every donor yielded three CD4 naive, three CD4 memory, two CD8 naive and one CD8 memory plate.

This table comes from immunoSEQ multiplex PCR, and its TCRdb copy is limited to in-frame clones, with some not included. The sample has 1.5 million to 2.5 million clones; about 95% are singletons. Sample: naive CD8+ T cells sorted from blood. The receptor comes from a man younger than 30 in good health.

The CDR3 loop reads CASRIGDPPYEQYF. In nucleotides, the CDR3 is TGTGCCAGCAGGATTGGCGATCCCCCCTACGAGCAGTACTTC. This sequence joins TRBV7-9 and TRBJ2-7; no clear D gene. Trimming pared 6 bases from V and 2 bases from J, leaving 14 bases between. Germline CDR1 reads SEHNR; CDR2 reads FQNEAQ (reference sequence). The CDR3 consists of 14 residues.